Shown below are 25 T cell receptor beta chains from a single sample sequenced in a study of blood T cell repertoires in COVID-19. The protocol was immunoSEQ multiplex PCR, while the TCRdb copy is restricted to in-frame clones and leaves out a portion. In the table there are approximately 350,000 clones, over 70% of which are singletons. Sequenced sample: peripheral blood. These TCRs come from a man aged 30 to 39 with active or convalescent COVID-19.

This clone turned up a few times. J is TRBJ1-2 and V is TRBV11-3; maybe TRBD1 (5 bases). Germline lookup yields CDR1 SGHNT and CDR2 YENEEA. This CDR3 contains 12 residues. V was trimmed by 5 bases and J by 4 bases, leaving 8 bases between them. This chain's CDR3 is CASSPGVYGYTF. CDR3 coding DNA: TGTGCCAGCAGCCCGGGGGTCTATGGCTACACCTTC.

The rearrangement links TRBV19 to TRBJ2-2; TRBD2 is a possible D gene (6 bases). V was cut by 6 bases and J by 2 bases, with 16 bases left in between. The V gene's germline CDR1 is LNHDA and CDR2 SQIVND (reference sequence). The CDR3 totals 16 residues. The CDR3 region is CASSAGGGPNTGELFF. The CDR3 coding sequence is TGTGCCAGTAGCGCAGGCGGAGGGCCCAACACCGGGGAGCTGTTTTTT.

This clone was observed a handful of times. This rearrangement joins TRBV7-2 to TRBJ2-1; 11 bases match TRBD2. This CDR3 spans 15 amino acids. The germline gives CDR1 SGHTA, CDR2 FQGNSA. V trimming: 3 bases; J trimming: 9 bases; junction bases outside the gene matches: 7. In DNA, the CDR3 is TGTGCCAGCAGCTTTAGGCTAGCGGGAGGTGGTGAGCAGTTCTTC. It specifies CASSFRLAGGGEQFF.

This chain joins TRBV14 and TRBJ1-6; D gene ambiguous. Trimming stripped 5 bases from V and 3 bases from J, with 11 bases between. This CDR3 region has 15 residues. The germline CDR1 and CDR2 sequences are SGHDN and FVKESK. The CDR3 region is CASSSHKFYNSPLHF. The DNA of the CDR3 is TGTGCCAGCAGCTCCCACAAGTTCTATAATTCACCCCTCCACTTT.

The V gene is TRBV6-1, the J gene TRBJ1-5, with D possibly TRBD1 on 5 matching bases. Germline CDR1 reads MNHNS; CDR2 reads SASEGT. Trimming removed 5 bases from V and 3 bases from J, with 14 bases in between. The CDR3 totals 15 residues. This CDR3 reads CASSNKGNHNQPQHF. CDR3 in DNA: TGTGCCAGCAGTAATAAGGGGAATCACAATCAGCCCCAGCATTTT.

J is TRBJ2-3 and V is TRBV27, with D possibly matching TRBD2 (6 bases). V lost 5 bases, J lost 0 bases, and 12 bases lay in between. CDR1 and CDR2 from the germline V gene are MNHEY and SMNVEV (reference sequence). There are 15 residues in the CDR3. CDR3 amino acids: CASSHSGTSTDTQYF. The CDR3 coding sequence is TGTGCCAGCAGTCATAGCGGAACTAGCACAGATACGCAGTATTTT.

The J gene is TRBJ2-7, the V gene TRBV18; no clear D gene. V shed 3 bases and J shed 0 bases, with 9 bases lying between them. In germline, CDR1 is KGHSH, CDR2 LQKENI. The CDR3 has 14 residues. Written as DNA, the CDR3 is TGTGCCAGCTCACCTCTTAGGAGCTCCTACGAGCAGTACTTC. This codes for CASSPLRSSYEQYF.

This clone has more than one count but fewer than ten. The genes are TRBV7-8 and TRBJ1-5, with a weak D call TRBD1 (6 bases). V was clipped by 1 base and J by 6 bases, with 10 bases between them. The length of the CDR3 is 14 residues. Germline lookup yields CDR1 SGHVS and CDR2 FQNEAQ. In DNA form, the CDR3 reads TGTGCCAGCAGCTTAGACCGGGGGGCTCAGCCCCAGCATTTT. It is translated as CASSLDRGAQPQHF.

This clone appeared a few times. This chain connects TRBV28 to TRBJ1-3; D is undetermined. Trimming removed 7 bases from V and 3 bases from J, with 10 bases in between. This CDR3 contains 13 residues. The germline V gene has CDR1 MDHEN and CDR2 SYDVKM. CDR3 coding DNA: TGTGCCAGCATATCGCGGGGTGGAAACACCATATATTTT. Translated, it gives CASISRGGNTIYF.

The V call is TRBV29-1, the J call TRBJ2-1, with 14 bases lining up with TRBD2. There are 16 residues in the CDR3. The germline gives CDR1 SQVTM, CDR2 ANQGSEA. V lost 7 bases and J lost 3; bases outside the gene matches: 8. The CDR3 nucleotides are TGCAGCGCCCCCGGGACTAGCGGGAGTCGCTACAATGAGCAGTTCTTC. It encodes CSAPGTSGSRYNEQFF.

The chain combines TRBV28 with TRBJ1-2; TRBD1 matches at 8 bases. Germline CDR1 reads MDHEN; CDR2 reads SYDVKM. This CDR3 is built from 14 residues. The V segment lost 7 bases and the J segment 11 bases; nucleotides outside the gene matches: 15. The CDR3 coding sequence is TGTGCCAGCATCCCTGGGGGGGCAGGGGGCTTTTACACCTTC. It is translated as CASIPGGAGGFYTF.

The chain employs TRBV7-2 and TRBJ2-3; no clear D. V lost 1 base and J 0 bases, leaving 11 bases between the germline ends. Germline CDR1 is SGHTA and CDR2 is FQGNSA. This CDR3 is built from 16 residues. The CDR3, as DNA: TGTGCCAGCAGCTTAGAATTCAGGCCTAGCACAGATACGCAGTATTTT. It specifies CASSLEFRPSTDTQYF.

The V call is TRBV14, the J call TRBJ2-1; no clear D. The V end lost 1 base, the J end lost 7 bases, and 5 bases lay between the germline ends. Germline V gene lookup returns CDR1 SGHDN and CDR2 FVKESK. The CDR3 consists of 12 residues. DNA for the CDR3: TGTGCCAGCAGCCAAGGTCGTAATGAGCAGTTCTTC. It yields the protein CASSQGRNEQFF.

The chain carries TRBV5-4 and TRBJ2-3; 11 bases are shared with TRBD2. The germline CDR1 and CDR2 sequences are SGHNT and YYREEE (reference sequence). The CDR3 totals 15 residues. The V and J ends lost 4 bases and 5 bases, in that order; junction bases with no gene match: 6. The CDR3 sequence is CASSISGGAGDTQYF. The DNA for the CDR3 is TGTGCCAGCAGCATTAGCGGGGGGGCAGGAGATACGCAGTATTTT. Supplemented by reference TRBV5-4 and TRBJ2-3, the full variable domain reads ETGVTQSPTHLIKTRGQQVTLRCSSQSGHNTVSWYQQALGQGPQFIFQYYREEENGRGNFPPRFSGLQFPNYSSELNVNALELDDSALYLCASSISGGAGDTQYFGPGTRLTVL.

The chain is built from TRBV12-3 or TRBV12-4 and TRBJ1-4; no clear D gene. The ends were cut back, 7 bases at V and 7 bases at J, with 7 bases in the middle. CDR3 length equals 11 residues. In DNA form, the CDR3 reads TGTGCCAGCACCACAGCTGAAAAACTGTTTTTT. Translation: CASTTAEKLFF.

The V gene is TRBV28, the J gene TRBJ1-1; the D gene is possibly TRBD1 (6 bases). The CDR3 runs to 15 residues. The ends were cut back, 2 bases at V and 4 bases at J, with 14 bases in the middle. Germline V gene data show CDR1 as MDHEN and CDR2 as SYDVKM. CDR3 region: CASSLGGAKGTEAFF. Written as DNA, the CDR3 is TGTGCCAGCAGTTTAGGGGGCGCGAAAGGCACTGAAGCTTTCTTT.

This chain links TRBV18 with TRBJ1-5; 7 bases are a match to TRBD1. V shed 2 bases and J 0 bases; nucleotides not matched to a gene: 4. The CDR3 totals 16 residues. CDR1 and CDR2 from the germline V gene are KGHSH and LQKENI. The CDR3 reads CASSPGTVNSNQPQHF. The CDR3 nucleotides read TGTGCCAGCTCACCAGGGACAGTTAATAGCAATCAGCCCCAGCATTTT.

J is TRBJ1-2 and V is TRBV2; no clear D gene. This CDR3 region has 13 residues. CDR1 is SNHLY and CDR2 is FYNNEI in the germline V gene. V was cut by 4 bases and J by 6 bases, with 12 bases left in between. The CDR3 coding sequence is TGTGCCAGCAGTGTGGCGGGAAGTGATGGCTACACCTTC. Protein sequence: CASSVAGSDGYTF.

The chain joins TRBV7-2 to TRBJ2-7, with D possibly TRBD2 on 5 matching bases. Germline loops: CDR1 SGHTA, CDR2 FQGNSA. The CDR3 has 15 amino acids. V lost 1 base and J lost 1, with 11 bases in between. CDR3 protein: CASSLVVGVSYEQYF. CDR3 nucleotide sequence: TGTGCCAGCAGCTTAGTCGTCGGGGTTTCCTACGAGCAGTACTTC.

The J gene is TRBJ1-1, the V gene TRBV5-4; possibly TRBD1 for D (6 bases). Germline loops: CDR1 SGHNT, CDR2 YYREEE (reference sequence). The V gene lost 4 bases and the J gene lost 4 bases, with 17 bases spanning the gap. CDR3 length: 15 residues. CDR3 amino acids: CASSAQGYLGTEAFF. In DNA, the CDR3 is TGTGCCAGCAGCGCCCAGGGGTACTTGGGCACTGAAGCTTTCTTT.

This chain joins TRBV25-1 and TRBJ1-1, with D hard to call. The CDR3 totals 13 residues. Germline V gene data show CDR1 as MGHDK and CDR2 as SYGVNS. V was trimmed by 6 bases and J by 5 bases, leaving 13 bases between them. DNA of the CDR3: TGTGCCAGCAGCCAAGGTCGCGGAACTGAAGCTTTCTTT. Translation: CASSQGRGTEAFF.

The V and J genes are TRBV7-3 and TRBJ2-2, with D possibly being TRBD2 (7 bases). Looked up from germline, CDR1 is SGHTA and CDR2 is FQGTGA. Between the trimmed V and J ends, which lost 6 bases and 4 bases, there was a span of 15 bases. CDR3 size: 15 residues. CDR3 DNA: TGTGCCAGCAGGGAATCGGGGGGCCGCACCGGGGAGCTGTTTTTT. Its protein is CASRESGGRTGELFF.

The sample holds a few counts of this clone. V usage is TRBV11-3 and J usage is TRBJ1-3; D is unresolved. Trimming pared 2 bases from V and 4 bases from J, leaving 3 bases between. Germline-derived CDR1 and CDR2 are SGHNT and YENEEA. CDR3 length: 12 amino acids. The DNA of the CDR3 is TGTGCCAGCAGCTTACTAGGAAACACCATATATTTT. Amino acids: CASSLLGNTIYF. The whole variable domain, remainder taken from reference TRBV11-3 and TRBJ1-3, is EAGVVQSPRYKIIEKKQPVAFWCNPISGHNTLYWYLQNLGQGPELLIRYENEEAVDDSQLPKDRFSAERLKGVDSTLKIQPAELGDSAVYLCASSLLGNTIYFGEGSWLTVV.

This CDR3 is CASSAGLANEQYF. The CDR3 nucleotides read TGTGCCAGCAGCGCGGGACTAGCCAACGAGCAGTACTTC. The V call is TRBV7-8, the J call TRBJ2-7, with 9 bases matching TRBD2. Germline trimming cut 5 bases from V and 5 bases from J; bases unmatched to any gene: 4. CDR3 length equals 13 residues. Germline values: CDR1 SGHVS, CDR2 FQNEAQ. Complete variable domain (other parts from reference TRBV7-8 and TRBJ2-7): GAGVSQSPRYKVAKRGQDVALRCDPISGHVSLFWYQQALGQGPEFLTYFQNEAQLDKSGLPSDRFFAERPEGSVSTLKIQRTQQEDSAVYLCASSAGLANEQYFGPGTRLTVT.

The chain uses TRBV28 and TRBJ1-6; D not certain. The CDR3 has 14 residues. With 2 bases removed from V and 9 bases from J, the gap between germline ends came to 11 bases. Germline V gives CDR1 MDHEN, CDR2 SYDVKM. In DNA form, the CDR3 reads TGTGCCAGCAGTTTAGCCCGGGCGGGTTCACCCCTCCACTTT. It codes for CASSLARAGSPLHF.